Listed below are T cell receptor beta chains from one sample, sequenced in a study of T-cell memory formation after mild COVID-19. MiXCR, run by TCRdb on the 5' RACE reads, gives a single entry per CDR3 protein. The sample contains about 57,000 distinct CDR3 sequences, 12% of which appear only once. What was sequenced was PBMCs or a T cell subset sorted from them (not recorded which). These receptors all come from a man between 18 and 29 years old who had mild COVID-19 (a few samples of this study predate the infection). Cell type and time point are not known. CDR3s include the opening cysteine and the closing phenylalanine or tryptophan. The D gene is left open where the match is weak. Size values are once, few and many counts, or a class for expanded clones, and some rows have none.

CDR3 DNA: TGTGCCAGCTCATCGGGACGACAGAACTATGGCTACACCTTC
CDR3 protein: CASSSGRQNYGYTF
J gene: TRBJ1-2
D gene: NA
clone size: NA
V gene: TRBV18

CDR3 DNA: TGCAGTGCCCCCTGGGCTAGTCATGAGCAGTTCTTC
CDR3 protein: CSAPWASHEQFF
J gene: TRBJ2-1
D gene: NA
clone size: NA
V gene: TRBV20-1

CDR3 DNA: TGTGCCAGCAGCCTCAATGGACAAGACACCGGGGAGCTGTTTTTT
CDR3 protein: CASSLNGQDTGELFF
J gene: TRBJ2-2
D gene: NA
clone size: NA
V gene: TRBV12-3/TRBV12-4

CDR3 DNA: TGTGCCAGCAGCCAGACCCACGATTATAGCAATCAGCCCCAGCATTTT
CDR3 protein: CASSQTHDYSNQPQHF
J gene: TRBJ1-5
D gene: NA
clone size: many
V gene: TRBV7-8

CDR3 DNA: TGTGCCAGCAGCCAAATCCATCAATACACGGGCTCCGGGGCCAACGTCCTGACTTTC
CDR3 protein: CASSQIHQYTGSGANVLTF
J gene: TRBJ2-6
D gene: NA
clone size: few
V gene: TRBV11-1

CDR3 DNA: TGTGCCAGCAGCCCCACCTGGACAGGAGGCACAGATACGCAGTATTTT
CDR3 protein: CASSPTWTGGTDTQYF
J gene: TRBJ2-3
D gene: TRBD1
clone size: few
V gene: TRBV7-2

CDR3 DNA: TGTGCCAGCAGCACGGGGAATGAAAAACTGTTTTTT
CDR3 protein: CASSTGNEKLFF
J gene: TRBJ1-4
D gene: NA
clone size: few
V gene: TRBV28

CDR3 DNA: TGCAGCGTTGGGTGGACGAATAGCAATCAGCCCCAGCATTTT
CDR3 protein: CSVGWTNSNQPQHF
J gene: TRBJ1-5
D gene: NA
clone size: NA
V gene: TRBV29-1

CDR3 DNA: TGTGCCAGCAGCAACTACGAGCAGTACTTC
CDR3 protein: CASSNYEQYF
J gene: TRBJ2-7
D gene: NA
clone size: NA
V gene: TRBV6-2/TRBV6-3

CDR3 DNA: TGTGCCAGCAGCATTAACAGGGCCGGGGAGCTGTTTTTT
CDR3 protein: CASSINRAGELFF
J gene: TRBJ2-2
D gene: NA
clone size: NA
V gene: TRBV7-9

CDR3 DNA: TGTGCCAGCAGGTATTGGACTCCAGCTAACTATGGCTACACCTTC
CDR3 protein: CASRYWTPANYGYTF
J gene: TRBJ1-2
D gene: NA
clone size: NA
V gene: TRBV12-3/TRBV12-4

CDR3 DNA: TGCGCCAGCAGCTGGGACCTCGAGCAGTTCTTC
CDR3 protein: CASSWDLEQFF
J gene: TRBJ2-1
D gene: NA
clone size: few
V gene: TRBV5-1

CDR3 DNA: TGTGCCACCAGCAGAGATATCGATGAGCAGTTCTTC
CDR3 protein: CATSRDIDEQFF
J gene: TRBJ2-1
D gene: NA
clone size: many
V gene: TRBV15

CDR3 DNA: TGTGCCAGCAGCCGGTCCCCGGGGGGGCAAGATACGCAGTATTTT
CDR3 protein: CASSRSPGGQDTQYF
J gene: TRBJ2-3
D gene: TRBD2
clone size: few
V gene: TRBV3-1

CDR3 DNA: TGTGCCAGCTCACCAATGCGGCGGGGGGCGACAGATACGCAGTATTTT
CDR3 protein: CASSPMRRGATDTQYF
J gene: TRBJ2-3
D gene: TRBD2
clone size: NA
V gene: TRBV18

CDR3 DNA: TGCAGTGCGCCCGACCCAGCCTCTGGAAACACCATATATTTT
CDR3 protein: CSAPDPASGNTIYF
J gene: TRBJ1-3
D gene: NA
clone size: few
V gene: TRBV20-1

CDR3 DNA: TGTGCCAGCAGCTTAGGTCGGACTTCTAACATTCAGTACTTC
CDR3 protein: CASSLGRTSNIQYF
J gene: TRBJ2-4
D gene: NA
clone size: many
V gene: TRBV7-8

CDR3 DNA: TGTGTCAACGAGCGGGGGCCAGCAGATACGCAGTATTTT
CDR3 protein: CVNERGPADTQYF
J gene: TRBJ2-3
D gene: TRBD2
clone size: many
V gene: TRBV12-3/TRBV12-4

CDR3 DNA: TGTGCCATCAGTGAGTCTGAGACGGGTACCTATGGCTACACCTTC
CDR3 protein: CAISESETGTYGYTF
J gene: TRBJ1-2
D gene: NA
clone size: NA
V gene: TRBV10-3

CDR3 DNA: TGCAGTGCGCGCAGGGGGCACGACGAGCAGTACTTC
CDR3 protein: CSARRGHDEQYF
J gene: TRBJ2-7
D gene: TRBD1
clone size: NA
V gene: TRBV20-1

CDR3 DNA: TGTGCCAGCAGCCCGAGCACAGGGGACTACTACAATGAGCAGTTCTTC
CDR3 protein: CASSPSTGDYYNEQFF
J gene: TRBJ2-1
D gene: NA
clone size: many
V gene: TRBV7-6

CDR3 DNA: TGTGCCAGCAGCCGGACTAGCACAGATACGCAGTATTTT
CDR3 protein: CASSRTSTDTQYF
J gene: TRBJ2-3
D gene: NA
clone size: many
V gene: TRBV6-4

CDR3 DNA: TGTGCCAGCAGTCCAGCCGGGACAGGGTTTCTCTACGAGCAGTACTTC
CDR3 protein: CASSPAGTGFLYEQYF
J gene: TRBJ2-7
D gene: TRBD1
clone size: NA
V gene: TRBV12-3/TRBV12-4

CDR3 DNA: TGCGCCAGCAGCCAAGGGTTAAGCGGGGGGGCCGACACCGGGGAGCTGTTTTTT
CDR3 protein: CASSQGLSGGADTGELFF
J gene: TRBJ2-2
D gene: TRBD2
clone size: many
V gene: TRBV4-3

CDR3 DNA: TGTGCCAGCAGCGACAGGGTCGGGGGGGACTCCTATAATTCACCCCTCCACTTT
CDR3 protein: CASSDRVGGDSYNSPLHF
J gene: TRBJ1-6
D gene: TRBD1
clone size: few
V gene: TRBV27

CDR3 DNA: TGCGCCAGCAGCCCCTTCCCCAAGGCTAATGAAAAACTGTTTTTT
CDR3 protein: CASSPFPKANEKLFF
J gene: TRBJ1-4
D gene: NA
clone size: NA
V gene: TRBV4-3

CDR3 DNA: TGTGCCAGCAGCTCCCAGGGTAGCGGGGCCAACGTCCTGACTTTC
CDR3 protein: CASSSQGSGANVLTF
J gene: TRBJ2-6
D gene: NA
clone size: many
V gene: TRBV11-2

CDR3 DNA: TGTGCCAGCAGCTTACGGACATATTCACCCCTCCACTTT
CDR3 protein: CASSLRTYSPLHF
J gene: TRBJ1-6
D gene: NA
clone size: NA
V gene: TRBV11-2

CDR3 DNA: TGCAGCGTGGAAACCGGGACAGGGAAGGATACGCAGTATTTT
CDR3 protein: CSVETGTGKDTQYF
J gene: TRBJ2-3
D gene: TRBD1
clone size: many
V gene: TRBV29-1

CDR3 DNA: TGCGCCAGCAGCCTAGCGGACCTGTCATCTGGAAACACCATATATTTT
CDR3 protein: CASSLADLSSGNTIYF
J gene: TRBJ1-3
D gene: NA
clone size: NA
V gene: TRBV4-1

CDR3 DNA: TGTGCCAGCAGCCAGGCTGGAGATTCACCCCTCCACTTT
CDR3 protein: CASSQAGDSPLHF
J gene: TRBJ1-6
D gene: NA
clone size: few
V gene: TRBV7-3

CDR3 DNA: TGTGCCAGCAGCCCCCCCCATGATTTC
CDR3 protein: CASSPPHDF
J gene: TRBJ2-1
D gene: NA
clone size: NA
V gene: TRBV7-9

CDR3 DNA: TGTGCCACCTCCGCGGAGACGAACACCGGGGAGCTGTTTTTT
CDR3 protein: CATSAETNTGELFF
J gene: TRBJ2-2
D gene: NA
clone size: NA
V gene: TRBV24-1

CDR3 DNA: TGTGCCAGCAGACCAAAGGAACCACAGGGGCGGGACACTGAAGCTTTCTTT
CDR3 protein: CASRPKEPQGRDTEAFF
J gene: TRBJ1-1
D gene: TRBD1
clone size: NA
V gene: TRBV3-1

CDR3 DNA: TGCGCCAGCAGCTTGGGACTAGGAGAGGGAGAAAAACTGTTTTTT
CDR3 protein: CASSLGLGEGEKLFF
J gene: TRBJ1-4
D gene: NA
clone size: many
V gene: TRBV5-1

CDR3 DNA: TGTGCCAGCAGCCAGTCCTTAGCGGGGGCGCAAGAGCAGTTCTTC
CDR3 protein: CASSQSLAGAQEQFF
J gene: TRBJ2-1
D gene: TRBD2
clone size: once
V gene: TRBV3-1

CDR3 DNA: TGTGCCAGCATCAACCAAAAGAGAGGGCGTGGGTTCTATGGCTACACCTTC
CDR3 protein: CASINQKRGRGFYGYTF
J gene: TRBJ1-2
D gene: NA
clone size: few
V gene: TRBV5-6

CDR3 DNA: TGCAGCGCCCTTATCCTCACTGAAGCTTTCTTT
CDR3 protein: CSALILTEAFF
J gene: TRBJ1-1
D gene: NA
clone size: few
V gene: TRBV29-1

CDR3 DNA: TGCGCCAGCCATCGTCGCGTCGAGGACACTGAAGCTTTCTTT
CDR3 protein: CASHRRVEDTEAFF
J gene: TRBJ1-1
D gene: NA
clone size: NA
V gene: TRBV5-1

CDR3 DNA: TGTGCCATCACCTTCGGCAGTCTACAAGAGACCCAGTACTTC
CDR3 protein: CAITFGSLQETQYF
J gene: TRBJ2-5
D gene: NA
clone size: once
V gene: TRBV12-3/TRBV12-4

CDR3 DNA: TGTGCCAGCTCACGACGGGGTAGCTCTGGGGCCAACGTCCTGACTTTC
CDR3 protein: CASSRRGSSGANVLTF
J gene: TRBJ2-6
D gene: NA
clone size: NA
V gene: TRBV18

CDR3 DNA: TGTGCCAGCAGCTTAGGGTCTAGCGGGGAAGAGACCCAGTACTTC
CDR3 protein: CASSLGSSGEETQYF
J gene: TRBJ2-5
D gene: TRBD2
clone size: few
V gene: TRBV7-9

CDR3 DNA: TGTGCCAGCAGCGTCGCACCGGACCCCAGCACAGATACGCAGTATTTT
CDR3 protein: CASSVAPDPSTDTQYF
J gene: TRBJ2-3
D gene: NA
clone size: few
V gene: TRBV9

CDR3 DNA: TGTGCCAGCAGCCAAGGGTCTACAACCCCGGGCGAGCAGTACTTC
CDR3 protein: CASSQGSTTPGEQYF
J gene: TRBJ2-7
D gene: NA
clone size: few
V gene: TRBV5-4

CDR3 DNA: TGTGCCAGCGGTAGCTACAATCAGCCCCAGCATTTT
CDR3 protein: CASGSYNQPQHF
J gene: TRBJ1-5
D gene: NA
clone size: NA
V gene: TRBV7-2

CDR3 DNA: TGTGCCAGCAGTTTAGTGCAGATCACAGATACGCAGTATTTT
CDR3 protein: CASSLVQITDTQYF
J gene: TRBJ2-3
D gene: NA
clone size: few
V gene: TRBV12-3/TRBV12-4

CDR3 DNA: TGCAGTGCTAGAGACCCCTTCAGGAAGGTAGATGAGCAGTTCTTC
CDR3 protein: CSARDPFRKVDEQFF
J gene: TRBJ2-1
D gene: NA
clone size: few
V gene: TRBV20-1

CDR3 DNA: TGTGCCAGCAGCTTACGAACAGCCAGCTCCTATAATTCACCCCTCCACTTT
CDR3 protein: CASSLRTASSYNSPLHF
J gene: TRBJ1-6
D gene: NA
clone size: many
V gene: TRBV11-2

CDR3 DNA: TGTGCCAGCAGCGGATCTAACTATGGCTACACCTTC
CDR3 protein: CASSGSNYGYTF
J gene: TRBJ1-2
D gene: NA
clone size: few
V gene: TRBV12-3/TRBV12-4

CDR3 DNA: TGCGCCAGCAGCCAAGATCCACCCGGCGGGGGCACAGATACGCAGTATTTT
CDR3 protein: CASSQDPPGGGTDTQYF
J gene: TRBJ2-3
D gene: NA
clone size: NA
V gene: TRBV4-3

CDR3 DNA: TGCGCCAGCAGCCAATGGAGGGGGCATCAGCCCCAGCATTTT
CDR3 protein: CASSQWRGHQPQHF
J gene: TRBJ1-5
D gene: TRBD1
clone size: few
V gene: TRBV4-3

CDR3 DNA: TGTGCCAGCAGCTTATTGCTAGAGAGTACAGATACGCAGTATTTT
CDR3 protein: CASSLLLESTDTQYF
J gene: TRBJ2-3
D gene: NA
clone size: many
V gene: TRBV11-2

CDR3 DNA: TGCAGTGCTAGGGCTAGCGGGACCTGGGTGGAGACCCAGTACTTC
CDR3 protein: CSARASGTWVETQYF
J gene: TRBJ2-5
D gene: TRBD2
clone size: NA
V gene: TRBV20-1